This T cell receptor (beta chain) was obtained from a study of glioma-infiltrating T cells after dendritic cell vaccination. The immunoSEQ assay amplified TCRB CDR3 from up to 2 ug DNA. Only in-frame clones appear in the TCRdb table, and some are missing; sequencing was by immunoSEQ multiplex PCR. The repertoire has 75,000 to 85,000 clones, 80% to 90% of them found once; the top ten carry 2% to 2.5%. J was trimmed by 9 bases and V by 0 bases; bases with no gene match: 16. This CDR3 region has 17 residues. CDR1 LGHNA and CDR2 YSLEER come from the germline V gene. As for time point: after dendritic cell vaccination, including at tumor progression/relapse.

The TCR sequence derives from a human donor with glioblastoma. The sample was blood, taken after dendritic cell vaccination. The rearrangement uses TRBV4-3 and TRBJ1-2; 7 bases line up with TRBD1. The CDR3 protein is CASSQEVWAGGTSSYTF. The CDR3 DNA reads TGCGCCAGCAGCCAAGAGGTATGGGCAGGGGGGACGAGCAGCTACACCTTC.